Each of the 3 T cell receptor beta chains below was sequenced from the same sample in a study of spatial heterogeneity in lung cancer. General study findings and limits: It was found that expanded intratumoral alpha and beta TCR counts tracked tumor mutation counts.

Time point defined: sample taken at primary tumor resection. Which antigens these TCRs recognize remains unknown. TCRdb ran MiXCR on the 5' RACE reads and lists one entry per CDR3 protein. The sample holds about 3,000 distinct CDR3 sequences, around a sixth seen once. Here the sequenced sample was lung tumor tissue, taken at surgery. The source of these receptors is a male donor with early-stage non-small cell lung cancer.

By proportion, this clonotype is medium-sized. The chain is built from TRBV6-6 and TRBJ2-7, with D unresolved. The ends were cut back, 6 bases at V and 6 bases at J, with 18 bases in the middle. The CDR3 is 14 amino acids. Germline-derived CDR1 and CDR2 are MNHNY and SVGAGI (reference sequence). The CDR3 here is CASSLTHGRLEQYF. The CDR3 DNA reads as TGTGCCAGCAGCCTTACCCATGGGCGTCTCGAGCAGTACTTC.

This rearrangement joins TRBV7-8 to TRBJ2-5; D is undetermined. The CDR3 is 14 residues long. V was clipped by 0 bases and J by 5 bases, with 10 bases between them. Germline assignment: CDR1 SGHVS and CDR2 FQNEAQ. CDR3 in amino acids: CASSLASARETQYF. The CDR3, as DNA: TGTGCCAGCAGCTTAGCGTCAGCGCGCGAGACCCAGTACTTC.

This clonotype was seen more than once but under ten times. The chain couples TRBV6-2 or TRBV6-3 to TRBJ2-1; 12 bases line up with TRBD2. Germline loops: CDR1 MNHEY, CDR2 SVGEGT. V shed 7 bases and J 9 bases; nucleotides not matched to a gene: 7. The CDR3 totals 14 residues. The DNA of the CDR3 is TGTGCCAGCACGTCTAGCGGGAGGGTTGGTGAGCAGTTCTTC. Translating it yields CASTSSGRVGEQFF.